The rows below give T cell receptor beta chains drawn from one sample of a study of beta chain features in type 1 diabetes. The assay was immunoSEQ multiplex PCR, and TCRdb's table has in-frame clones only and misses some. The profile shows 430,000 or so clones, about an eighth of them singletons. Sequenced sample: naive CD4+ T cells from blood. These receptor sequences come from a woman aged 18-29 years in good health. CDR3s include the opening cysteine and the closing phenylalanine or tryptophan. The D gene is left open where the match is weak. Size is omitted from some rows. Given values are once, few, many or a class for expanded clones.

D | J | V | size | DNA | CDR3
- | TRBJ1-3 | TRBV9 | - | TGTGCCAGCAGCCTTGGACAACTTGGAAACACCATATATTTT | CASSLGQLGNTIYF
- | TRBJ1-2 | TRBV29-1 | few | TGCAGCGTGGAGGGGAGTTGGGGCCATGGCTACACCTTC | CSVEGSWGHGYTF
- | TRBJ2-2 | TRBV6-6 | - | TGTGCCAGCAAGGGCACGGCGAACGCGAACACCGGGGAGCTGTTTTTT | CASKGTANANTGELFF
- | TRBJ2-3 | TRBV29-1 | - | TGCAGCGTCGGGCTCACGGGCACAGATACGCAGTATTTT | CSVGLTGTDTQYF
TRBD1 | TRBJ2-7 | TRBV5-4 | - | TGTGCCAGCAGCTCGGACAGGGGGGCCTACGAGCAGTACTTC | CASSSDRGAYEQYF
- | TRBJ2-3 | TRBV5-4 | few | TGTGCCAGCAGACTCCGTAGCACAGATACGCAGTATTTT | CASRLRSTDTQYF
- | TRBJ2-5 | TRBV4-2 | - | TGTGCCAGCAGCCAAGTCGGAGAGGGTGAGACCCAGTACTTC | CASSQVGEGETQYF
- | TRBJ2-1 | TRBV7-2 | - | TGTGCCAGCAGCTTAGCAAGCGCCTCCTACAATGAGCAGTTCTTC | CASSLASASYNEQFF
- | TRBJ1-6 | TRBV2 | few | TGTGCCAGCAGAGTGACGCTCCGGAGTAATTCACCCCTCCACTTT | CASRVTLRSNSPLHF
TRBD2 | TRBJ2-7 | TRBV6-6 | few | TGTGCCAGCAGTTACGGGATAGCGGGATCGTTATACGAGCAGTACTTC | CASSYGIAGSLYEQYF
TRBD1 | TRBJ1-2 | TRBV29-1 | - | TGCAGCGTACCGGACAGGGGGCTGGGGTATGGCTACACCTTC | CSVPDRGLGYGYTF
- | TRBJ2-7 | TRBV15 | - | TGTGCCACCAGCAGAGATTTTGACAGAAGCTCCTACGAGCAGTACTTC | CATSRDFDRSSYEQYF
- | TRBJ2-5 | TRBV7-2 | few | TGTGCCACCCGCGGCACCCCACTGGAGACCCAGTACTTC | CATRGTPLETQYF
TRBD1 | TRBJ1-5 | TRBV7-8 | - | TGTGCCAGCAGCGGGGACAGGGCCTTGGGCAATCAGCCCCAGCATTTT | CASSGDRALGNQPQHF
- | TRBJ1-1 | TRBV7-9 | few | TGTGCCAGCAGCTCCCAGGGCGCCACTGAAGCTTTCTTT | CASSSQGATEAFF
- | TRBJ2-7 | TRBV7-9 | - | TGTGCCAGCAGCCTCAGGGGGGCCTCCTACGAGCAGTACTTC | CASSLRGASYEQYF
- | TRBJ2-3 | TRBV4-1 | few | TGCGCCAGCAGCCAAGATAGTTTCCGGACAGATACGCAGTATTTT | CASSQDSFRTDTQYF
- | TRBJ2-1 | TRBV7-8 | - | TGTGCCAGCAGCTACAAGAGGATGGCCTCAAATGAGCAGTTCTTC | CASSYKRMASNEQFF
- | TRBJ2-7 | TRBV4-2 | - | TGTGCCAGCAGCCCCACTGACCGAACCTACGAGCAGTACTTC | CASSPTDRTYEQYF
TRBD2 | TRBJ2-4 | TRBV19 | few | TGTGCCAGTAGTATATCCTCGTTTAGCGGGGGACTAGCCAAAAACATTCAGTACTTC | CASSISSFSGGLAKNIQYF
TRBD2 | TRBJ2-7 | TRBV19 | - | TGTGCCAGTAGTATAGACTCGACTAGCGGGCCCTACGAGCAGTACTTC | CASSIDSTSGPYEQYF
TRBD2 | TRBJ2-5 | TRBV28 | - | TGTGCCAGCAGTTTAGTCCGTCTAGTAGCCGGCACGGGGGGGGAGACCCAGTACTTC | CASSLVRLVAGTGGETQYF
TRBD2 | TRBJ2-1 | TRBV30 | - | TGTGCCTGGAGTGAAGGACTAGCAGGCAATGAGCAGTTCTTC | CAWSEGLAGNEQFF
- | TRBJ1-3 | TRBV5-4 | few | TGTGCCAGCAGCTTTAAAGGGACGGACACCATATATTTT | CASSFKGTDTIYF
- | TRBJ2-5 | TRBV5-1 | - | TGCGCCAGCGCCCCGGGACATTCGGGCTTCGAGACCCAGTACTTC | CASAPGHSGFETQYF
- | TRBJ2-7 | TRBV27 | - | TGTGCCAGCAGCCGACATCTTAGCTCCTACGAGCAGTACTTC | CASSRHLSSYEQYF
- | TRBJ2-3 | TRBV30 | few | TGTGCCTGGAGTGTAAGGGGGTTTCGGTTTAATACGCAGTATTTT | CAWSVRGFRFNTQYF
- | TRBJ1-2 | TRBV5-1 | once | TGCGCCAGCAGCTTGGACGGATTCACAGAATACTATGGCTACACCTTC | CASSLDGFTEYYGYTF
- | TRBJ2-3 | TRBV6-6 | few | TGTGCCGCAGGCACAGATACGCAGTATTTT | CAAGTDTQYF
- | TRBJ2-5 | TRBV27 | few | TGTGCCAGCAGTCGGCTCTCCAGAGGGGAGACCCAGTACTTC | CASSRLSRGETQYF
TRBD2 | TRBJ2-1 | TRBV6-5 | - | TGTGCCAGCAGTTTTCTAGCGGGAGGGGCCAATGAGCAGTTCTTC | CASSFLAGGANEQFF
- | TRBJ1-1 | TRBV5-1 | - | TGCGCCAGCAGCGGAGCCGCTTCGAACACTGAAGCTTTCTTT | CASSGAASNTEAFF
- | TRBJ2-5 | TRBV20-1 | few | TGCAGCTCCGGGCGGCTGGAGACCCAGTACTTC | CSSGRLETQYF
TRBD2 | TRBJ2-4 | TRBV4-3 | - | TGCGCCAGCAGCCAAGGGAGACTAGCGGGGGTGGCCAAAAACATTCAGTACTTC | CASSQGRLAGVAKNIQYF
- | TRBJ2-5 | TRBV20-1 | few | TGCAGTGCTCTTAGCGGAGAGACCCAGTACTTC | CSALSGETQYF
TRBD1 | TRBJ1-3 | TRBV29-1 | few | TGCAGCGTTACCGACAGGGCTGGAAACACCATATATTTT | CSVTDRAGNTIYF
- | TRBJ1-1 | TRBV7-2 | few | TGTGCCAGCAGGTGGGGGCGGCCGAACACTGAAGCTTTCTTT | CASRWGRPNTEAFF
- | TRBJ1-2 | TRBV30 | - | TGTGCCTGGAGTGGACAGAACTATGGCTACACCTTC | CAWSGQNYGYTF
TRBD1 | TRBJ1-1 | TRBV28 | few | TGTGCCAGCAGTCCAGCCAGGGGGCGGCGGAAAGCTTTCTTT | CASSPARGRRKAFF